This entry features one T cell receptor beta chain sequence. Germline values: CDR1 KGHSH, CDR2 LQKENI. CDR3 length: 16 amino acids. V dropped 2 bases and J dropped 5 bases, with 18 bases sitting between them. These data belong to a study of control samples from healthy donors and cancer patients. Assay used: immunoSEQ multiplex PCR; TCRdb lists only in-frame clones, some missing. The sample holds about 160,000 clones, around nine tenths seen once. Sequencing used blood. The receptor was derived from a woman in her 30s in good health. The gene calls are TRBV18 and TRBJ1-2; no reliable D call. CDR3 in DNA: TGTGCCAGCTCACCAAGGAGAGGAAGGTTCCGTTATGGCTACACCTTC. This encodes CASSPRRGRFRYGYTF.